Sequencing of this TCR beta chain was carried out in a study of CD8 T cells in ankylosing spondylitis. The CDR3 extends over 13 amino acids. Looked up from germline, CDR1 is SGHKS and CDR2 is YYEKEE (reference sequence). Trimming took 1 base from V and 3 from J, leaving 5 bases between them. Using quantitative 5'-RACE with molecular barcodes, the authors made TCR beta libraries. TCRdb reprocessed the 5' RACE reads via MiXCR and lists one record per CDR3 protein. This table has 150,000 to 200,000 distinct CDR3 sequences, over 15% appearing once. Points from the study as a whole: Reports of some motif variants in reactive arthritis synovial fluid and blood predate this one. The study looked at matched synovial fluid samples from ankylosing spondylitis patients. Disease-linked clones were reported to be significantly enriched there.

This clonotype was counted between two and nine times. Its antigen is still unknown. The TCR comes from a male donor aged 10-35 years with ankylosing spondylitis or in good health (not recorded which). Sample: blood, either unsorted or a sorted T cell fraction (not recorded which). This sequence joins TRBV5-5 and TRBJ1-5, with unresolved D. DNA of the CDR3: TGTGCCAGCAGCTTGATCCCCAATCAGCCCCAGCATTTT. Translated, it gives CASSLIPNQPQHF.